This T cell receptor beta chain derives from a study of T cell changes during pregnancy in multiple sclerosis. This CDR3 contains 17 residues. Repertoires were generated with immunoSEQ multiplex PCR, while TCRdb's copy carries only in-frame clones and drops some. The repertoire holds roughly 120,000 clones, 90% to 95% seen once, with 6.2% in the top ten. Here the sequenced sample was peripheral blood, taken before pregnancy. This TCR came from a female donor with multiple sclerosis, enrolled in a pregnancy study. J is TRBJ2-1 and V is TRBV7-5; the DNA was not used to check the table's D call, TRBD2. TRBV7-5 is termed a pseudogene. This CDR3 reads CVRSLGGPLKNYNEQFF. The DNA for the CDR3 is TGTGTCAGAAGCTTAGGAGGGCCCTTAAAAAACTACAATGAGCAGTTCTTC.